The entry that follows covers one TCR beta chain sequence. What it recognizes is unknown. Time point denoted: pre-treatment sample, taken before nivolumab and TIL therapy. The tumor samples were excised metastases, mostly pleural nodules or supraclavicular lymph nodes. Sequencing used immunoSEQ v3. TCRdb keeps only in-frame clones here, not all; method: immunoSEQ multiplex PCR. The sample has 95,000 or so clones, roughly 65% seen once. CDR1 SGDLS and CDR2 YYNGEE come from the germline V gene. The ends were cut back, 0 bases at V and 6 bases at J, with 8 bases in the middle. This CDR3 is built from 13 residues. This sample is part of a study of TIL therapy for anti-PD-1-resistant metastatic lung cancer. Study-level information: Four tumors were EGFR-mutant and two were ALK-rearranged. General observations from the study: TIL cultures after expansion showed higher clonality and lower diversity than baseline tumor (median around 6% vs 30%).

The sequencing here drew on tumor tissue, taken at baseline. V usage is TRBV9 and J usage is TRBJ2-3; D remains unclear. This TCR came from a person aged 25 to 80 with non-small cell lung cancer. The DNA for the CDR3 is TGTGCCAGCAGCGTAGTTGGGTCGGATACGCAGTATTTT. The encoded protein is CASSVVGSDTQYF.